The 5 T cell receptor beta chains presented below share a single source sample, sequenced in a study of regulatory T cells in long-lasting Graves disease. Time point reported: newly diagnosed GD, antithyroid drugs for less than 3 months. RNA from PBMCs was the source of the TCR library. Construction of the TCR beta libraries employed iRepertoire HTBI primers in conjunction with Arm-PCR of CDR3 regions. TCRdb itself ran the multiplex PCR reads through MiXCR, one entry per CDR3 protein. The table lists 400,000 to 550,000 distinct CDR3 sequences, about 16% of them singletons, with over 15% in the top ten. The sample was also reused in another study, on T cells in Graves' hyperthyroidism and ophthalmopathy.

The sample was peripheral blood mononuclear cells (PBMCs), taken at new diagnosis, from a patient treated with antithyroid drugs. The source is a woman between 25 and 40 years old with Graves disease.

This clonotype has ten or more counts. The chain carries TRBV3-1 and TRBJ1-5, with D maybe TRBD1 (5 bases). Germline loops: CDR1 LGHDT, CDR2 YNNKEL (reference sequence). Trimming stripped 0 bases from V and 0 bases from J, with 9 bases between. CDR3 length: 16 amino acids. The CDR3 DNA follows: TGTGCCAGCAGCCAAGATCTAGACAGTAGCAATCAGCCCCAGCATTTT. Translating gives CASSQDLDSSNQPQHF.

The V call is TRBV7-9, the J call TRBJ1-3; D perhaps matches TRBD1 (6 bases). Per the germline V gene, CDR1 is SEHNR and CDR2 is FQNEAQ (reference sequence). The CDR3 is made up of 16 amino acids. V was cut by 1 base and J by 0 bases, with 10 bases left in between. The CDR3 here is CASSLEGGISGNTIYF. The DNA of the CDR3 is TGTGCCAGCAGCTTAGAAGGGGGAATCTCTGGAAACACCATATATTTT.

Concerning this clonotype itself: Just one base apart from a much larger clone, this may be a read error. The J gene is TRBJ2-3, the V gene TRBV27; 15 bases agree with TRBD2. The DNA end lines up better with TRBJ2-1; the J call may be wrong. Per the germline V gene, CDR1 is MNHEY and CDR2 is SMNVEV (reference sequence). The CDR3 contains 15 residues. DNA of the CDR3: TGTGCCGGCAGGTTAGGGGGACTAGCGGGAGGTGAGCAGTTCTTC. It yields the protein CAGRLGGLAGGEQFF.

The chain couples TRBV9 to TRBJ1-5; D is undetermined. Trimming cost V 0 bases and J 6 bases, with 7 bases left between them. This CDR3 spans 13 amino acids. In germline, CDR1 is SGDLS, CDR2 YYNGEE. CDR3 nucleotides: TGTGCCAGCAGCGTAGAGATCGGTCAGCCCCAGCATTTT. It specifies CASSVEIGQPQHF.

The rearrangement joins TRBV6-2 or TRBV6-3 to TRBJ1-3; D not resolved. CDR3 length: 13 amino acids. V dropped 2 bases and J dropped 3 bases, with 5 bases sitting between them. Germline assignment: CDR1 MNHEY and CDR2 SVGEGT. CDR3 in amino acids: CASSYVSGNTIYF. CDR3 nucleotides: TGTGCCAGCAGTTACGTCAGTGGAAACACCATATATTTT.